A selection of T cell receptor beta chains follows, all from one sample in a study of T cell changes during pregnancy in multiple sclerosis. Produced via immunoSEQ multiplex PCR; TCRdb's table is partial and in-frame only. The repertoire holds 100,000 to 140,000 clones, with just under 95% as singletons. Sequencing was performed on peripheral blood, taken in the third trimester of pregnancy. These receptors were taken from a female donor in good health, enrolled as a control in a pregnancy study. Each CDR3 is given with its conserved first and last residue. D genes are given only for firm matches. Some rows mark clone size as missing; the rest say once, few, many or name a class of expanded clone.

v_gene: TRBV9; j_gene: TRBJ2-7; d_gene: TRBD2; abundance: .; CDR3aa: CASSVGSTSENEQYF; CDR3nt: TGTGCCAGCAGCGTGGGCTCGACTAGCGAGAACGAGCAGTACTTC
v_gene: TRBV2; j_gene: TRBJ1-2; d_gene: .; abundance: .; CDR3aa: CASTVGHPNYGYTF; CDR3nt: TGTGCCAGCACCGTCGGACACCCGAACTATGGCTACACCTTC
v_gene: TRBV18; j_gene: TRBJ1-5; d_gene: TRBD1; abundance: .; CDR3aa: CASSPRSGTGMGSNQPQHF; CDR3nt: TGTGCCAGCTCACCACGGTCCGGGACAGGGATGGGGAGCAATCAGCCCCAGCATTTT
v_gene: TRBV10-2; j_gene: TRBJ1-1; d_gene: .; abundance: .; CDR3aa: CASSDSGNTEAFF; CDR3nt: TGCGCCAGCAGTGACTCAGGGAACACTGAAGCTTTCTTT
v_gene: TRBV13; j_gene: TRBJ2-2; d_gene: .; abundance: .; CDR3aa: CASSQRGRVTGELFF; CDR3nt: TGTGCCAGCAGCCAACGTGGGCGGGTCACCGGGGAGCTGTTTTTT
v_gene: TRBV9; j_gene: TRBJ2-7; d_gene: .; abundance: .; CDR3aa: CASSPPTPVEQYF; CDR3nt: TGTGCCAGCAGCCCCCCAACTCCGGTCGAGCAGTACTTC
v_gene: TRBV5-4; j_gene: TRBJ1-1; d_gene: .; abundance: few; CDR3aa: CASSGGGLNTEAFF; CDR3nt: TGTGCCAGCAGTGGGGGGGGTTTGAACACTGAAGCTTTCTTT
v_gene: TRBV19; j_gene: TRBJ2-2; d_gene: TRBD2; abundance: .; CDR3aa: CASSKSLAGFHTGELFF; CDR3nt: TGTGCCAGTAGTAAGAGTCTAGCGGGGTTTCACACCGGGGAGCTGTTTTTT
v_gene: TRBV5-8; j_gene: TRBJ1-2; d_gene: TRBD1; abundance: .; CDR3aa: CASSPGTGINYGYTF; CDR3nt: TGTGCCAGCAGTCCCGGGACAGGGATTAACTATGGCTACACCTTC
v_gene: TRBV6-5; j_gene: TRBJ2-7; d_gene: .; abundance: .; CDR3aa: CASSYSGTSYEQYF; CDR3nt: TGTGCCAGCAGTTACTCGGGCACCTCCTACGAGCAGTACTTC
v_gene: TRBV9; j_gene: TRBJ2-5; d_gene: TRBD2; abundance: .; CDR3aa: CASSNGGGGVRSQETQYF; CDR3nt: TGTGCCAGCAGCAACGGGGGGGGCGGGGTAAGATCACAAGAGACCCAGTACTTC
v_gene: TRBV18; j_gene: TRBJ1-2; d_gene: .; abundance: once; CDR3aa: CASSPGAGTLYGYTF; CDR3nt: TGTGCCAGCTCACCAGGGGCGGGAACCCTCTATGGCTACACCTTC
v_gene: TRBV6-5; j_gene: TRBJ2-6; d_gene: .; abundance: .; CDR3aa: CASSYQQGAGANVLTF; CDR3nt: TGTGCCAGCAGTTACCAACAGGGAGCTGGGGCCAACGTCCTGACTTTC
v_gene: TRBV5-6; j_gene: TRBJ1-2; d_gene: .; abundance: .; CDR3aa: CASSALRGSDYGYTF; CDR3nt: TGTGCCAGCAGCGCCCTTCGGGGGTCGGACTATGGCTACACCTTC
v_gene: TRBV6-1; j_gene: TRBJ2-5; d_gene: TRBD1; abundance: .; CDR3aa: CASSESWTGVLNKETQYF; CDR3nt: TGTGCCAGCAGTGAAAGCTGGACAGGGGTCCTTAATAAAGAGACCCAGTACTTC
v_gene: TRBV27; j_gene: TRBJ2-1; d_gene: .; abundance: few; CDR3aa: CASSLRRQANNEQFF; CDR3nt: TGTGCCAGCAGTCTCCGCAGACAGGCTAACAATGAGCAGTTCTTC
v_gene: TRBV19; j_gene: TRBJ2-7; d_gene: .; abundance: .; CDR3aa: CASSIEGASSYEQYF; CDR3nt: TGTGCCAGTAGTATAGAGGGGGCTAGCTCCTACGAGCAGTACTTC
v_gene: TRBV11-2; j_gene: TRBJ1-2; d_gene: .; abundance: .; CDR3aa: CASSLNVHNYGYTF; CDR3nt: TGTGCCAGCAGCTTAAATGTCCATAACTATGGCTACACCTTC
v_gene: TRBV6-5; j_gene: TRBJ1-3; d_gene: TRBD1; abundance: .; CDR3aa: CASSIDREINTIYF; CDR3nt: TGTGCCAGCAGTATAGACAGGGAAATAAACACCATATATTTT
v_gene: TRBV19; j_gene: TRBJ1-5; d_gene: .; abundance: .; CDR3aa: CASSSQYRGNQPQHF; CDR3nt: TGTGCCAGTAGTTCCCAATACCGGGGCAATCAGCCCCAGCATTTT
v_gene: TRBV7-3; j_gene: TRBJ1-2; d_gene: TRBD1; abundance: .; CDR3aa: CASSLMGDRGANYGYTF; CDR3nt: TGTGCCAGCAGCTTAATGGGGGACAGGGGGGCTAACTATGGCTACACCTTC
v_gene: TRBV11-2; j_gene: TRBJ2-1; d_gene: TRBD2; abundance: .; CDR3aa: CASSPNVGTSPYNEQFF; CDR3nt: TGTGCCAGCAGCCCAAACGTCGGGACTAGTCCTTACAATGAGCAGTTCTTC
v_gene: TRBV2; j_gene: TRBJ2-2; d_gene: .; abundance: .; CDR3aa: CASSVSNTGELFF; CDR3nt: TGTGCCAGCAGTGTGTCAAACACCGGGGAGCTGTTTTTT
v_gene: TRBV7-2; j_gene: TRBJ2-2; d_gene: TRBD1; abundance: .; CDR3aa: CASIPGQHTGELFF; CDR3nt: TGTGCCAGCATCCCGGGACAGCACACCGGGGAGCTGTTTTTT
v_gene: TRBV29-1; j_gene: TRBJ2-2; d_gene: TRBD1; abundance: once; CDR3aa: CSGSNRGVGTGELFF; CDR3nt: TGCAGCGGATCGAACAGGGGCGTGGGGACCGGGGAGCTGTTTTTT
v_gene: TRBV5-5; j_gene: TRBJ2-7; d_gene: .; abundance: .; CDR3aa: CASSSSLGHPEQYF; CDR3nt: TGTGCCAGCAGCTCCTCATTGGGACACCCCGAGCAGTACTTC
v_gene: TRBV5-4; j_gene: TRBJ1-6; d_gene: .; abundance: few; CDR3aa: CASSSEGRGSPLHF; CDR3nt: TGTGCCAGCAGCTCGGAGGGGCGCGGTTCACCCCTCCACTTT
v_gene: TRBV2; j_gene: TRBJ1-2; d_gene: .; abundance: .; CDR3aa: CASSPPGYYGYTF; CDR3nt: TGTGCCAGCAGCCCTCCAGGATACTATGGCTACACCTTC
v_gene: TRBV18; j_gene: TRBJ2-3; d_gene: .; abundance: .; CDR3aa: CASSPYSTSTDTQYF; CDR3nt: TGTGCCAGCTCACCATACAGTACTAGCACAGATACGCAGTATTTT
v_gene: TRBV7-6; j_gene: TRBJ1-2; d_gene: .; abundance: once; CDR3aa: CASSRSDSLISYGYTF; CDR3nt: TGTGCCAGCAGCCGTAGTGACAGCCTTATTAGCTATGGCTACACCTTC
v_gene: TRBV27; j_gene: TRBJ1-1; d_gene: .; abundance: once; CDR3aa: CATSRGMEAFF; CDR3nt: TGTGCCACCTCGCGGGGGATGGAAGCTTTCTTT
v_gene: TRBV29-1; j_gene: TRBJ2-1; d_gene: .; abundance: .; CDR3aa: CSVGRTPDNEQFF; CDR3nt: TGCAGCGTTGGAAGGACACCCGACAATGAGCAGTTCTTC
v_gene: TRBV4-3; j_gene: TRBJ1-1; d_gene: TRBD1; abundance: .; CDR3aa: CASSQSSAGTGNTEAFF; CDR3nt: TGCGCCAGCAGCCAATCCTCCGCCGGGACAGGAAACACTGAAGCTTTCTTT
v_gene: TRBV5-1; j_gene: TRBJ1-4; d_gene: .; abundance: .; CDR3aa: CASRLSQENEKLFF; CDR3nt: TGCGCCAGCAGGCTTAGCCAAGAGAATGAAAAACTGTTTTTT
v_gene: TRBV4-3; j_gene: TRBJ1-5; d_gene: .; abundance: once; CDR3aa: CASSQDSGAQPQHF; CDR3nt: TGCGCCAGCAGCCAAGATTCAGGGGCGCAGCCCCAGCATTTT
v_gene: TRBV30; j_gene: TRBJ1-5; d_gene: TRBD1; abundance: .; CDR3aa: CAWSGTGGASQPQHF; CDR3nt: TGTGCCTGGAGTGGGACAGGGGGTGCATCCCAGCCCCAGCATTTT
v_gene: TRBV5-1; j_gene: TRBJ1-4; d_gene: .; abundance: .; CDR3aa: CASRPEAGGGEKLFF; CDR3nt: TGCGCCAGCAGGCCCGAAGCGGGGGGTGGCGAAAAACTGTTTTTT
v_gene: TRBV9; j_gene: TRBJ1-4; d_gene: .; abundance: .; CDR3aa: CASSTRGGPRENEKLFF; CDR3nt: TGTGCCAGCAGCACACGGGGAGGGCCCAGAGAGAATGAAAAACTGTTTTTT
v_gene: TRBV13; j_gene: TRBJ2-3; d_gene: TRBD2; abundance: .; CDR3aa: CASSFTSGQRTDTQYF; CDR3nt: TGTGCCAGCAGCTTTACTAGCGGACAACGCACAGATACGCAGTATTTT
v_gene: TRBV7-2; j_gene: TRBJ2-7; d_gene: TRBD2; abundance: .; CDR3aa: CASSTTSGDSYEQYF; CDR3nt: TGTGCCAGCAGTACTACTAGCGGGGACTCCTACGAGCAGTACTTC
v_gene: TRBV7-2; j_gene: TRBJ2-7; d_gene: TRBD2; abundance: .; CDR3aa: CASSMTSRVVDGYF; CDR3nt: TGTGCCAGCAGCATGACTAGCCGGGTGGTGGACGGGTACTTC
v_gene: TRBV5-4; j_gene: TRBJ1-2; d_gene: .; abundance: once; CDR3aa: CASSSLPGVRSNYGYTF; CDR3nt: TGTGCCAGCAGCTCCCTCCCCGGGGTGCGGAGTAACTATGGCTACACCTTC
v_gene: TRBV6-1; j_gene: TRBJ2-5; d_gene: .; abundance: .; CDR3aa: CAAFLTGAWYF; CDR3nt: TGTGCCGCATTTTTAACGGGTGCGTGGTACTTC
v_gene: TRBV4-1; j_gene: TRBJ1-2; d_gene: .; abundance: .; CDR3aa: CASSQDGVQTEVYGYTF; CDR3nt: TGCGCCAGCAGCCAAGATGGCGTTCAGACAGAGGTCTATGGCTACACCTTC
v_gene: TRBV30; j_gene: TRBJ1-2; d_gene: TRBD1; abundance: .; CDR3aa: CASPGQGSNYGYTF; CDR3nt: TGTGCCAGCCCGGGACAGGGATCTAACTATGGCTACACCTTC
v_gene: TRBV7-2; j_gene: TRBJ1-1; d_gene: TRBD1; abundance: .; CDR3aa: CASSLVPGQGNTEAFF; CDR3nt: TGTGCCAGCAGCTTAGTTCCGGGACAGGGGAACACTGAAGCTTTCTTT
v_gene: TRBV10-3; j_gene: TRBJ1-1; d_gene: TRBD1; abundance: .; CDR3aa: CAISESGQGSTEAFF; CDR3nt: TGTGCCATCAGTGAGTCGGGACAGGGGAGCACTGAAGCTTTCTTT